These 20 T cell receptor delta chains were all obtained from the same sample, sequenced in a study of gamma-delta chains in newborns, infants, children. TCRdb re-processed the reads using CATT. The repertoire holds 7,000 or so delta-chain clones, with 0.66% as singletons. Sample: blood. Every receptor here comes from a child who was a newborn, infant or young child, either healthy, febrile or measles-vaccinated (not recorded which).

This clone has a handful of counts. With a much larger clone just one base away, this may be a read error. Other nucleotide sequences from this sample produce the same CDR3. The CDR3 DNA follows: TGCGCCTGTGACACGGGATGGGGGATACGAGGCTCCTGGGACACCCGACAGATGTTTTTC. Translation: CACDTGWGIRGSWDTRQMFF. The chain carries TRDV2 and TRDJ3; 11 bases map to TRDD3. The CDR3 is made up of 20 amino acids. Germline V gene data show CDR1 as GEAIGNYY and CDR2 as EKD.

This clone is medium-sized in the sample. Since a much larger clone is just one base distant, this may be a read error. The chain is built from TRDV2 and TRDJ2; 8 bases fit TRDD3. The CDR3 loop spans 14 amino acids. Germline V gives CDR1 GEAIGNYY, CDR2 EKD. Unmatched junction bases numbered 4, after V lost 3 bases and J lost 5 bases. CDR3 nucleotide sequence: TGTGCCTGTGACGTACTGGGGGCTACAGCACAACTCTTCTTT. Translated, it gives CACDVLGATAQLFF.

As for this clone: A much larger clonotype is one base distant, so this may be a read error. The same CDR3 can be traced to other DNA sequences in this sample. The chain combines TRDV2 with TRDJ2; 8 bases agree with TRDD3. Per the germline V gene, CDR1 is GEAIGNYY and CDR2 is EKD. CDR3 length: 17 residues. DNA for the CDR3: TGTGCCTGTGACCCCATACTGGGGGGGATATTGACCGCACAACTCTTCTTT. Translated, it gives CACDPILGGILTAQLFF.

Details on this clone: The mismatch at residue 17 between this DNA's translation and the TCRdb protein of a much larger clone likely reflects a read error; the protein shown is translated from the DNA. This sequence joins TRDV2 and TRDJ3; 7 bases agree with TRDD3. Germline values: CDR1 GEAIGNYY, CDR2 EKD. The CDR3 loop spans 18 amino acids. The CDR3 region has the DNA TGTGCCTGTGACACTGGGGGACCCAGCTCCTGGGACACCCGACAGATGATTTTC. It specifies CACDTGGPSSWDTRQMIF.

This clone was detected a few times. It differs at one base from a far larger clone, so likely a read error. The chain carries TRDV2 and TRDJ3; D is undetermined. Germline V gene data show CDR1 as GEAIGNYY and CDR2 as EKD. Trimming pared 4 bases from V and 0 bases from J, leaving 12 bases between. CDR3 size: 17 residues. Here the CDR3 DNA reads TGTGCCTGTGAAGTACCGGGACGCTCCTGGGACACCCGACAGATGTTTTTC. This encodes CACEVPGRSWDTRQMFF.

This clone was recorded a few times. This likely stems from a read error, as it lies one base from a far larger clone. Different DNA sequences within this sample yield the same CDR3. The chain couples TRDV2 to TRDJ3, with TRDD3 matching over 9 bases. Germline V gene lookup returns CDR1 GEAIGNYY and CDR2 EKD. The CDR3 contains 19 residues. This CDR3 reads CACDKLGDRRSWDTRQMFF. CDR3 coding DNA: TGTGCCTGTGACAAACTGGGGGACCGACGCTCCTGGGACACCCGACAGATGTTCTTC.

This clone has only a few counts. This likely traces to a read error, being one base from a far larger clone. The sample contains more than one DNA sequence encoding this CDR3. The chain uses TRDV2 and TRDJ2; TRDD3 matches at 7 bases. From germline, CDR1 is GEAIGNYY and CDR2 EKD. The J segment lost 2 bases and the V segment lost 4 bases, leaving 6 bases of the junction unmatched. This CDR3 is built from 15 residues. The CDR3 DNA follows: TGTGCCTGTGAGCGGGGGATGCCCTTGACAGCACAACTCTTCTTT. This codes for CACERGMPLTAQLFF.

This clone came up a few times. TCRdb records a much larger clone's protein for this DNA, with a difference at residue 4 that likely arises from a read error; the protein given is the translation of the DNA. This chain connects TRDV2 to TRDJ3; TRDD3 agrees at 11 bases. The CDR3 spans 18 residues. The V and J ends lost 4 bases and 1 base, in that order; junction bases with no gene match: 5. The germline gives CDR1 GEAIGNYY, CDR2 EKD. The chain's CDR3 is CACELLGDISWDTRQMFF. The CDR3 DNA follows: TGTGCCTGTGAACTACTGGGGGATATTTCCTGGGACACCCGACAGATGTTTTTC.

Regarding this clone: The amino acid sequence in TCRdb belongs to a much larger clone and departs from this DNA's translation at residue 16, likely a sequencing read error; the sequence shown is translated from the DNA. The gene calls are TRDV2 and TRDJ3; D might be TRDD3 (5 bases). This CDR3 comprises 19 residues. Looked up from germline, CDR1 is GEAIGNYY and CDR2 is EKD. The chain's CDR3 is CACDTVDGDLSWDTRRMFF. The CDR3 DNA reads TGTGCCTGTGACACCGTCGATGGGGACCTCTCCTGGGACACCCGACGGATGTTTTTC.

Regarding this clone: Just one base apart from a much larger clone, this may be a read error. The genes are TRDV2 and TRDJ3; 8 bases align to TRDD3. Germline V CDR1 and CDR2: GEAIGNYY, EKD. This CDR3 has 19 residues. Trimming cost V 5 bases and J 0 bases; bases outside gene matches: 11. In nucleotides, the CDR3 is TGTGCCTGTGTCAGACTGGGGGCTCCTAGCTCCTGGGACACCCGACAGATGTTTTTC. It translates to CACVRLGAPSSWDTRQMFF.

A remark on this clone: A much larger clone sits a single nucleotide away, making a read error possible. This same CDR3 is encoded by further DNA sequences in the sample. CDR3 sequence: CACDTLSTGGFLTAQLFF. In DNA form, the CDR3 reads TGTGCCTGTGACACCTTAAGTACTGGGGGGTTCTTGACAGCACAACTCTTCTTT. This sequence joins TRDV2 and TRDJ2; TRDD3 agrees at 8 bases. The CDR3 covers 18 residues. The ends lost 0 bases at V and 2 bases at J; junction bases unmatched: 10. Germline V gene sequence: CDR1 GEAIGNYY, CDR2 EKD.

Concerning this clone itself: A much more abundant neighbour one base away suggests this may be a read error. The same CDR3 is also encoded by other DNA sequences in this sample. V gene TRDV2 combines with J gene TRDJ3, with 7 bases identical to TRDD3. This CDR3 has 21 amino acids. Per germline, CDR1 GEAIGNYY and CDR2 EKD. CDR3 in amino acids: CACDTGGLGSPISWDTRQMFF. The CDR3 nucleotides read TGCGCCTGTGACACCGGCGGACTGGGGTCCCCAATCTCCTGGGACACCCGACAGATGTTTTTC.

This clone was seen a handful of times. A much larger clonotype is one base distant, so this may be a read error. The chain combines TRDV2 with TRDJ2, with 11 bases that match TRDD3. Germline lookup yields CDR1 GEAIGNYY and CDR2 EKD. The CDR3 totals 17 residues. The V and J ends lost 3 bases and 1 base, in that order; junction bases with no gene match: 6. The chain's CDR3 is CACDALGDTNLTAQLFF. The CDR3 DNA reads TGTGCCTGTGACGCGCTGGGGGATACTAATTTGACAGCACAACTCTTCTTT.

This clone is deemed medium-sized (0.01 to 0.1%). A clone one base away is much larger, so this may be a read error. The sample carries other DNA sequences with the same CDR3. The V and J genes are TRDV2 and TRDJ2; 10 bases map to TRDD3. The CDR3 is 14 residues long. V dropped 1 base and J dropped 5; count of bases not matched to a gene: 0. Germline V gene lookup returns CDR1 GEAIGNYY and CDR2 EKD. CDR3 sequence: CACDTLGDTAQLFF. The CDR3 DNA reads as TGTGCCTGTGACACACTGGGGGATACAGCACAACTCTTCTTT.

In this sample, this clone turned up a few times. A far larger clone is only one base removed, so a read error is likely. The chain carries TRDV2 and TRDJ2; D is uncertain. This CDR3 spans 13 amino acids. Per germline, CDR1 GEAIGNYY and CDR2 EKD. The V end was cut by 0 bases, the J end by 4 bases, with 5 bases between. CDR3: CACDTRGTAQLFF. The CDR3 DNA follows: TGTGCCTGTGACACCCGGGGGACAGCACAACTCTTCTTT.

In its sample, this clone was seen a few times. The protein TCRdb gives is from a much larger clone and does not agree with this DNA's translation at residue 11, likely a read error; the protein shown here comes from the DNA. The gene calls are TRDV2 and TRDJ3, with 12 bases matching TRDD3. Germline values: CDR1 GEAIGNYY, CDR2 EKD. Germline trimming cut 3 bases from V and 0 bases from J; bases unmatched to any gene: 8. The CDR3 has 20 amino acids. CDR3 nucleotides: TGTGCCTGTGACCCTACTGGGGGATACAGGAGCTCCTGGGACACCCGACAGATGTTTTTC. It specifies CACDPTGGYRSSWDTRQMFF.

A note on this clone: The TCRdb protein comes from a much larger clone and disagrees with this DNA's translation at residues 8 and 11, likely due to a read error; the protein given here is derived from the DNA. V is TRDV2 and J is TRDJ3; the match to TRDD3 covers 7 bases. The CDR3 spans 18 residues. The germline V gene has CDR1 GEAIGNYY and CDR2 EKD. CDR3 sequence: CACDTGGHFSRDTRQMFF. CDR3 coding DNA: TGTGCCTGTGACACTGGGGGACACTTCTCCCGGGACACCCGACAGATGTTTTTC.

Of note for this clone: A read error may be the cause here, since a much bigger clone is one base away. The rearrangement joins TRDV2 to TRDJ3, with D uncertain. The CDR3 loop spans 17 amino acids. Per germline, CDR1 GEAIGNYY and CDR2 EKD. V was shortened by 0 bases and J by 3 bases, with 11 bases between the two germline ends. CDR3 nucleotides: TGTGCCTGTGACACCGCCCGGGGCCTCTGGGACACCCGACAGATGTTTTTC. Translated: CACDTARGLWDTRQMFF.

This clone qualifies as large. Different DNA sequences within this sample yield the same CDR3. V is TRDV2 and J is TRDJ1, with D possibly being TRDD2 or TRDD3 (6 bases each). Trimming took off 3 bases at V and 0 bases at J, with 19 bases between the two ends. This CDR3 has 17 residues. CDR1 is GEAIGNYY and CDR2 is EKD in the germline V gene. The CDR3 region has the DNA TGTGCCTGTGACGGCCTTCCGGGGGACTTGTACACCGATAAACTCATCTTT. It encodes CACDGLPGDLYTDKLIF.

This clone was counted between two and nine times. TCRdb shows a much larger clone's protein in place of this DNA's translation, and the two differ at residue 16, likely through a read error; the protein shown is translated from the DNA. The chain carries TRDV2 and TRDJ3; 10 bases line up with TRDD3. From germline, CDR1 is GEAIGNYY and CDR2 EKD. This CDR3 comprises 18 residues. The CDR3 is CACAGLGDSSWDTRQTFF. Written as DNA, the CDR3 is TGTGCCTGTGCGGGGCTGGGGGATAGCTCCTGGGACACCCGACAGACGTTTTTC.